Shown below are 13 T cell receptor beta chains from a single sample sequenced in a study of T-cell reconstitution after alpha-beta-depleted transplantation in children. The TCRbeta library incorporated unique molecular identifiers. TCRdb ran MiXCR on the PCR reads and lists one entry per CDR3 protein. The table has fewer than 85,000 distinct CDR3 sequences, roughly 15% seen once. The sample here was PBMCs, mostly from graft donor cells, taken 180 days after TCRalphabeta/CD19-depleted stem cell transplant. The receptor source for this set is a male patient under 10 years old who had a stem cell transplant for acute lymphoblastic leukemia, so the T cells may come from the graft donor.

The V call is TRBV12-3 or TRBV12-4, the J call TRBJ1-2; D call uncertain. Trimming pared 3 bases from V and 1 base from J, leaving 12 bases between. This CDR3 is built from 15 residues. CDR3: CASSLDVILNYGYTF. The CDR3 DNA is TGTGCCAGCAGTTTGGACGTTATCCTTAACTATGGCTACACCTTC.

This clonotype was recorded at least ten times. The V gene is TRBV20-1, the J gene TRBJ2-5; weak D call: TRBD2 (6 bases). The V end was cut by 3 bases, the J end by 4 bases, with 9 bases between. This CDR3 contains 12 residues. In germline, CDR1 is DFQATT, CDR2 SNEGSKA (reference sequence). CDR3 amino acids: CSARNGRETQYF. The DNA for the CDR3 is TGCAGTGCTAGGAACGGGAGAGAGACCCAGTACTTC.

This clonotype came up many times. The rearrangement uses TRBV20-1 and TRBJ1-4; TRBD1 is a possible D gene (5 bases). Trimming left V 3 bases short and J 7 bases short, with 9 bases between. The CDR3 totals 12 residues. CDR1 and CDR2 from the germline V gene are DFQATT and SNEGSKA (reference sequence). In DNA form, the CDR3 reads TGCAGTGCTAGCGGCAGGGCTGAAAAACTGTTTTTT. As protein: CSASGRAEKLFF.

The rearrangement joins TRBV24-1 to TRBJ2-3; D may be TRBD2 (6 bases). Germline CDR1 KGHDR, CDR2 SFDVKD. The CDR3 runs to 13 residues. Between the trimmed V and J ends, which lost 6 bases and 6 bases, there was a span of 12 bases. The CDR3 DNA sequence: TGTGCCACCAGTATGAGGGCGGGGGATACGCAGTATTTT. Translation: CATSMRAGDTQYF.

The table lists this clonotype with many counts. This chain uses TRBV18 with TRBJ1-5, with D unresolved. This CDR3 is 16 amino acids long. V lost 2 bases, J lost 4 bases, and 15 bases lay in between. The V gene's germline CDR1 is KGHSH and CDR2 LQKENI. CDR3 region: CASSPMAALGNQPQHF. The CDR3 DNA reads as TGTGCCAGCTCACCAATGGCAGCCTTAGGGAATCAGCCCCAGCATTTT.

The genes are TRBV5-1 and TRBJ1-2; 7 nucleotides align to TRBD1. Germline V gene lookup returns CDR1 SGHRS and CDR2 YFSETQ. This CDR3 region has 15 residues. V gave up 3 bases and J gave up 3 bases; unmatched junction bases: 8. CDR3: CASSCFRQGDYGYTF. The CDR3 DNA reads TGCGCCAGCAGCTGCTTCCGACAGGGCGACTATGGCTACACCTTC.

This clonotype was picked up a small number of times. The chain uses TRBV6-2 or TRBV6-3 and TRBJ1-1, with TRBD1 as a possible D gene (5 bases). Germline CDR1 is MNHEY and CDR2 is SVGEGT. This CDR3 spans 14 amino acids. Trimming left V 2 bases short and J 5 bases short, with 12 bases between. The CDR3 DNA sequence: TGTGCCAGCAGTTACCGGCAGGGAGGGACTGAAGCTTTCTTT. Translated: CASSYRQGGTEAFF.

In regard to this clonotype: At one end the junction does not follow the germline gene, possibly because of a read error. The V call is TRBV4-3, the J call TRBJ2-5; D ambiguous. CDR1 LGHNA and CDR2 YSLEER come from the germline V gene. The CDR3 is 12 residues long. The CDR3 nucleotides are TGCGCCAGCAGCCAAGATTACCCGGGTAGGGACTTC. Translated, it gives CASSQDYPGRDF.

This rearrangement joins TRBV4-3 to TRBJ2-3, with TRBD1 as a possible D gene (5 bases). From germline, CDR1 is LGHNA and CDR2 YSLEER. The CDR3 runs 18 residues. Trimming removed 0 bases at V and 3 bases at J, with 19 bases between. CDR3 nucleotide sequence: TGCGCCAGCAGCCAAGATTCGCACCGGGCAGGGTGGACAGATACGCAGTATTTT. This encodes CASSQDSHRAGWTDTQYF.

This clonotype was seen repeatedly, ten times or more. The chain couples TRBV10-3 to TRBJ2-5; D is ambiguous. Between the trimmed V and J ends, which lost 6 bases and 5 bases, there was a span of 7 bases. The length of the CDR3 is 11 residues. Germline V gene data show CDR1 as ENHRY and CDR2 as SYGVKD. The CDR3 here is CAISEGETQYF. The CDR3 nucleotides are TGTGCCATCAGCGAAGGGGAGACCCAGTACTTC.

This clonotype appeared many times. The V gene is TRBV5-8, the J gene TRBJ2-3; the match to TRBD1 covers 7 bases. Germline loops: CDR1 SGHTS, CDR2 YDEGEE. CDR3 length: 14 residues. With V trimmed by 0 bases and J by 3 bases, 1 base remained unmatched. CDR3 nucleotides: TGTGCCAGCAGCTTGGACAGGGGAACAGATACGCAGTATTTT. Protein: CASSLDRGTDTQYF.

The chain links TRBV6-2 or TRBV6-3 to TRBJ2-2, with D maybe TRBD1 (6 bases). Between the trimmed V and J ends, which lost 8 bases and 6 bases, there was a span of 10 bases. The CDR3 has 12 residues. The germline V gene encodes CDR1 MNHEY and CDR2 SVGEGT. CDR3 DNA sequence: TGTGCCAGCGGAGCAGGGGCCGGGGAGCTGTTTTTT. Amino acids: CASGAGAGELFF.

This clonotype was detected ten times or more. The rearrangement links TRBV5-6 to TRBJ2-2, with D perhaps TRBD2 (5 bases). CDR3 size: 15 residues. The germline V gene has CDR1 SGHDT and CDR2 YYEEEE. Trimming cost V 0 bases and J 3 bases, with 9 bases left between them. CDR3 amino acids: CASSLAQRYTGELFF. DNA for the CDR3: TGTGCCAGCAGCTTGGCGCAGCGGTACACCGGGGAGCTGTTTTTT.